The clone carrying this TCR beta chain was counted a few times. V was trimmed by 4 bases and J by 0 bases, leaving 8 bases between them. Germline loops: CDR1 SGHTA, CDR2 FQGNSA. The CDR3 has 14 residues. This sample was included in a study of blood T cells in healthy people across ages. Sample-barcoded 5' priming and a J-beta primer mix drove a second PCR of 7 to 11 cycles. Each of the cDNA molecules was tagged by a template-switch adaptor with 12 random nucleotides. Using its own MiXCR run on the 5' RACE reads, TCRdb lists one record per CDR3 protein. The data contain 780,000 or so distinct CDR3 sequences, roughly three fifths of them singletons.

This clonotype was obtained from a man aged 40-55 years in good health. The chain is built from TRBV7-2 and TRBJ2-3, with D unclear. Material for sequencing was blood. CDR3 in amino acids: CASSSSRSTDTQYF. DNA of the CDR3: TGTGCCAGCAGCTCCAGTCGAAGCACAGATACGCAGTATTTT. Combining the CDR3 with reference TRBV7-2 and TRBJ2-3 gives the whole variable domain GAGVSQSPSNKVTEKGKDVELRCDPISGHTALYWYRQSLGQGLEFLIYFQGNSAPDKSGLPSDRFSAERTGGSVSTLTIQRTQQEDSAVYLCASSSSRSTDTQYFGPGTRLTVL.